These 5 T cell receptor beta chains originate from one sample sequenced in a study of shared clonotypes between healthy human individuals (dated by TCRdb to about 2020). The library was produced with the immunoSEQ multiplex PCR assay. The table comes from immuneACCESS by way of TCRdb, which keeps in-frame sequences with V and J called. Part of the clones is missing from these tables; in studies checked, under half for an unresolved V gene and the rest for unknown reasons. The sample includes approximately 710,000 clones, with roughly 88% observed a single time. The ten top clones hold 30% to 40% of the sample. Sequencing was carried out using memory CD8+ T cells from PBMCs. The cell subset or site label of this sample denotes: CD45RO+ cells pooled with CCR7-negative TemRA cells. These TCRs come from a man younger than 35 in good health. Some clones in this sample may be carry-over from other donors' samples.

V gene TRBV29-1 combines with J gene TRBJ2-4; no clear D. V was pared by 4 bases and J by 0 bases, with 13 bases between. The CDR3 covers 15 residues. Germline V lookup: CDR1 SQVTM, CDR2 ANQGSEA. The CDR3 bases are TGCAGCGTTGGGTCCGGGCTACTAGCCAAAAACATTCAGTACTTC. Translation: CSVGSGLLAKNIQYF.

This chain connects TRBV6-5 to TRBJ2-1, with 10 nucleotides matching TRBD2. The V gene end was trimmed by 4 bases and the J gene end by 8 bases; junction bases not matched to a gene: 2. CDR3 length: 13 residues. The germline CDR1 and CDR2 sequences are MNHEY and SVGAGI. In DNA form, the CDR3 reads TGTGCCAGCAGTTCCGGGACTAGCGATGAGCAGTTCTTC. It encodes CASSSGTSDEQFF.

V gene TRBV4-2 combines with J gene TRBJ2-7; no firm D call. V lost 1 base to trimming and J lost 3 bases, with 10 bases between them. The CDR3 runs to 14 residues. In germline, CDR1 is LGHNA, CDR2 YNFKEQ. CDR3 protein: CASSQARVGYEQYF. The CDR3 bases are TGTGCCAGCAGCCAAGCGCGTGTTGGCTACGAGCAGTACTTC.

The chain has TRBV7-6 and TRBJ2-7; 7 nucleotides align to TRBD2. J was trimmed by 5 bases and V by 2 bases; bases with no gene match: 6. The length of the CDR3 is 14 residues. Germline V CDR1 and CDR2: SGHVS, FNYEAQ. The CDR3 protein is CASSLRGGRDEQYF. Here the CDR3 DNA reads TGTGCCAGCAGCTTACGGGGAGGGCGGGACGAGCAGTACTTC.

V usage is TRBV5-1 and J usage is TRBJ2-1; 9 bases map to TRBD2. Germline trimming cut 3 bases from V and 8 bases from J; bases unmatched to any gene: 12. Per the germline V gene, CDR1 is SGHRS and CDR2 is YFSETQ. The CDR3 sequence is 16 residues long. The CDR3 DNA sequence: TGCGCCAGCAGCTGGGGTTTAGCGGGAGAAGGGCATGAGCAGTTCTTC. Translating it yields CASSWGLAGEGHEQFF. Full variable domain (outside the CDR3, taken from reference TRBV5-1 and TRBJ2-1): KAGVTQTPRYLIKTRGQQVTLSCSPISGHRSVSWYQQTPGQGLQFLFEYFSETQRNKGNFPGRFSGRQFSNSRSEMNVSTLELGDSALYLCASSWGLAGEGHEQFFGPGTRLTVL.